This T cell receptor (beta chain) was obtained from a study of T cell changes during pregnancy in multiple sclerosis. Only in-frame clones appear in the TCRdb table, and some are missing; sequencing was by immunoSEQ multiplex PCR. The table lists tens of thousands of clones, over 90% of them singletons, with 0.85% to 1.3% in the top ten. The sequenced sample was peripheral blood, obtained in the second trimester of pregnancy. This clonotype was obtained from a female donor with multiple sclerosis, enrolled in a pregnancy study.

CDR3: CASSLAPSSGRGTGELFF. In DNA, the CDR3 is TGCGCCAGCAGCTTGGCCCCATCTAGCGGGCGGGGCACCGGGGAGCTGTTTTTT. This sequence joins TRBV5-1 and TRBJ2-2; 8 nucleotides align to TRBD2. The CDR3 is made up of 18 amino acids. J was trimmed by 4 bases and V by 0 bases; bases with no gene match: 11. Germline V CDR1 and CDR2: SGHRS, YFSETQ.